This TCR beta chain was documented in a study of identical twins. This CDR3 has 16 residues. The germline gives CDR1 KGHDR, CDR2 SFDVKD. The V and J ends lost 0 bases and 2 bases respectively, with 11 bases between them. Template switching created a universal primer site, and the cDNA included unique molecular identifiers. TCRdb analysed the 5' RACE reads with MiXCR anew, one entry per CDR3 protein. This sample yields roughly 1,500,000 distinct CDR3 sequences, of which around a third are seen a single time; about 0.27% belongs to the top ten. This sequence originates from a newborn girl in good health. Sequences were obtained from cord blood. The chain has TRBV24-1 and TRBJ2-3, with D perhaps TRBD1 (7 bases). CDR3: CATSDLGGGPTDTQYF. DNA of the CDR3: TGTGCCACCAGTGATTTGGGAGGGGGCCCCACAGATACGCAGTATTTT.